These 17 T cell receptor beta chains were sequenced from one sample in a study of blood T cell repertoires in COVID-19. TCRdb's copy holds only in-frame clones and misses some; the assay was immunoSEQ multiplex PCR. The table shows roughly 40,000 clones, with approximately 80% occurring only once. Sequencing was carried out using peripheral blood. These receptors all come from a man between 70 and 80 years old with active or convalescent COVID-19.

Only a few counts were recorded for this clone. This chain joins TRBV2 and TRBJ1-2, with 9 bases lining up with TRBD1. CDR1 and CDR2 (germline): SNHLY, FYNNEI. This CDR3 spans 18 amino acids. V was pared by 3 bases and J by 0 bases, with 11 bases of the junction left unmatched. The DNA for the CDR3 is TGTGCCAGCAGTGAGAACAGGGGGCGGGCAGCAGCTAACTATGGCTACACCTTC. The encoded protein is CASSENRGRAAANYGYTF.

The genes are TRBV7-9 and TRBJ1-5; maybe TRBD1 (6 bases). V lost 5 bases and J 7 bases, leaving 15 bases between the germline ends. From germline, CDR1 is SEHNR and CDR2 FQNEAQ (reference sequence). The CDR3 is 14 residues long. The DNA for the CDR3 is TGTGCCAGCAGCCTAAGTGGTGGGGGCCAGCCCCAGCATTTT. Translating gives CASSLSGGGQPQHF.

The rearrangement uses TRBV12-3 or TRBV12-4 and TRBJ1-6; D gene unclear. The V gene lost 3 bases and the J gene lost 9 bases, with 9 bases spanning the gap. This CDR3 comprises 13 residues. The DNA for the CDR3 is TGTGCCAGCAGTTTTAATTTAGTTTCACCCCTCCACTTT. Translating it yields CASSFNLVSPLHF.

The rearrangement links TRBV15 to TRBJ1-2, with D possibly TRBD1 on 5 matching bases. This CDR3 region has 15 residues. CDR1 and CDR2 from the germline V gene are LNHNV and YYDKDF (reference sequence). V shed 1 base and J shed 4 bases, with 13 bases lying between them. DNA for the CDR3: TGTGCCACCAGCAGAGTTTCCGGCGGGGGCTATGGCTACACCTTC. Translation gives CATSRVSGGGYGYTF.

The V call is TRBV29-1, the J call TRBJ1-4; 12 bases map to TRBD1. Germline values: CDR1 SQVTM, CDR2 ANQGSEA. V gave up 2 bases and J gave up 6 bases; unmatched junction bases: 1. This CDR3 is built from 14 residues. The CDR3: CSVERDRGHEKLFF. In DNA, the CDR3 is TGCAGCGTTGAACGGGACAGGGGGCATGAAAAACTGTTTTTT. Full variable domain (rest looked up from reference TRBV29-1 and TRBJ1-4): SAVISQKPSRDICQRGTSLTIQCQVDSQVTMMFWYRQQPGQSLTLIATANQGSEATYESGFVIDKFPISRPNLTFSTLTVSNMSPEDSSIYLCSVERDRGHEKLFFGSGTQLSVL.

This sequence joins TRBV29-1 and TRBJ2-3, with 7 bases identical to TRBD2. CDR1 is SQVTM and CDR2 is ANQGSEA in the germline V gene. With 7 bases clipped from V and 4 bases from J, the junction kept 11 bases outside the gene matches. This CDR3 is built from 14 residues. DNA for the CDR3: TGCAGCGCGGAAAGAGCGGGGAAAGCAGATACGCAGTATTTT. Its translation: CSAERAGKADTQYF.

The chain is built from TRBV3-1 (or the pseudogene TRBV3-2) and TRBJ1-2; 7 nucleotides agree with TRBD1. The length of the CDR3 is 15 residues. The V gene's germline CDR1 is LGHDT and CDR2 YNNKEL (reference sequence). The V segment lost 4 bases and the J segment 4 bases; nucleotides outside the gene matches: 9. In nucleotides, the CDR3 is TGTGCCAGCAGCCGCTACGGACAGGATGTCTATGGCTACACCTTC. Translation gives CASSRYGQDVYGYTF.

This chain links TRBV18 with TRBJ2-1; 8 bases are a match to TRBD2. This CDR3 region has 15 residues. The trim removed 4 bases at V and 3 bases at J, leaving 5 bases unmatched. CDR1 and CDR2 from the germline V gene are KGHSH and LQKENI. The CDR3 region is CASSLLSGGYNEQFF. The CDR3 DNA follows: TGTGCCAGCTCACTGCTGAGCGGGGGCTACAATGAGCAGTTCTTC.

This chain links TRBV28 with TRBJ2-1; 9 nucleotides match TRBD1. Trimming took 7 bases from V and 4 from J; bases not matched to a gene: 11. CDR1 and CDR2 (germline): MDHEN, SYDVKM. The CDR3 totals 16 residues. The CDR3 coding sequence is TGTGCCAGCACCTCACCCGGGGACAGGGTATACAATGAGCAGTTCTTC. Protein: CASTSPGDRVYNEQFF.

V gene TRBV12-3 or TRBV12-4 combines with J gene TRBJ1-1; D is ambiguous. Trimming removed 5 bases at V and 8 bases at J, with 9 bases between. The CDR3 has 11 amino acids. The CDR3 reads CASSRVREAFF. In DNA form, the CDR3 reads TGTGCCAGCAGTCGGGTCCGCGAAGCTTTCTTT.

The chain employs TRBV21-1 and TRBJ2-1; the DNA was not compared with TRBD2, the D call given in the table. TRBV21-1 is flagged as a pseudogene. The CDR3 runs 20 residues. For the CDR3, the DNA is TGTGCCAGCAGCAAAGCGCCCAGACTAGCGGGGGGGGTACCCTACAATGAGCAGTTCTTC. Translated: CASSKAPRLAGGVPYNEQFF.

V usage is TRBV10-2 and J usage is TRBJ2-1; TRBD2 matches at 9 bases. Germline V gives CDR1 WSHSY, CDR2 SAAADI. This CDR3 has 19 amino acids. Trimming removed 3 bases from V and 7 bases from J; junction bases left unmatched: 19. CDR3 bases: TGCGCCAGCAGTGAAGGGAGACTAGCGGCGATTACGGTCGGGAATGAGCAGTTCTTC. Translating gives CASSEGRLAAITVGNEQFF.

This chain joins TRBV30 and TRBJ2-1, with TRBD2 as a possible D gene (7 bases). V was pared by 4 bases and J by 6 bases, with 22 bases between. The CDR3 covers 16 residues. Germline V gives CDR1 GTSNPN, CDR2 SVGIG (reference sequence). The CDR3 bases are TGTGCCTGGACTAGGGGGGACTATTCGGGAGGCAATGAGCAGTTCTTC. This translates into CAWTRGDYSGGNEQFF.

This clone showed up just a few times. The chain combines TRBV14 with TRBJ1-2; 10 bases align to TRBD1. With 1 base clipped from V and 4 bases from J, the junction kept 9 bases outside the gene matches. This CDR3 comprises 17 residues. In germline, CDR1 is SGHDN, CDR2 FVKESK. CDR3 nucleotides: TGTGCCAGCAGCCAAGGAGGGCCGACAGGGGGCCCCTATGGCTACACCTTC. This codes for CASSQGGPTGGPYGYTF.

This sequence joins TRBV11-2 and TRBJ2-7; 7 bases fit TRBD1. This CDR3 has 13 residues. Unmatched junction bases numbered 4, after V lost 1 base and J lost 7 bases. Germline values: CDR1 SGHAT, CDR2 FQNNGV. The CDR3 loop reads CASSLATGEEQYF. The CDR3 region has the DNA TGTGCCAGCAGCTTAGCAACAGGGGAAGAGCAGTACTTC. The full variable domain, rest sourced from reference TRBV11-2 and TRBJ2-7, is EAGVAQSPRYKIIEKRQSVAFWCNPISGHATLYWYQQILGQGPKLLIQFQNNGVVDDSQLPKDRFSAERLKGVDSTLKIQPAKLEDSAVYLCASSLATGEEQYFGPGTRLTVT.

This sequence joins TRBV12-3 or TRBV12-4 and TRBJ2-1, with D tentatively TRBD1 (6 bases). The CDR3 is 13 residues long. V was trimmed by 6 bases and J by 3 bases, leaving 9 bases between them. CDR3 coding DNA: TGTGCCAGCAGGCTGACAGGCTACAATGAGCAGTTCTTC. Residues: CASRLTGYNEQFF.

In its sample, this clone was seen a few times. The chain is built from TRBV7-8 and TRBJ1-1, with TRBD1 matching 8 bases. CDR1 is SGHVS, CDR2 FQNEAQ, per germline. The CDR3 has 14 amino acids. Unmatched junction bases numbered 5, after V lost 5 bases and J lost 3 bases. The CDR3 region has the DNA TGTGCCAGCAGCAAAACAGGGGGGGACACTGAAGCTTTCTTT. It specifies CASSKTGGDTEAFF.